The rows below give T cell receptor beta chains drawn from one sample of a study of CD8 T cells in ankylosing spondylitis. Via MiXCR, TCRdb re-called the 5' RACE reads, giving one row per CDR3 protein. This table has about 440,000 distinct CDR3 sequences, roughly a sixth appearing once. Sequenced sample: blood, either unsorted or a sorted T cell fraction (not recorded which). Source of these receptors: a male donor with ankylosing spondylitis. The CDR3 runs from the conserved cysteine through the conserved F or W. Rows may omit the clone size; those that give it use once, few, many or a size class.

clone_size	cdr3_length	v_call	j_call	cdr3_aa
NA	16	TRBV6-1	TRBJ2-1	CASSSPARGSYNEQFF
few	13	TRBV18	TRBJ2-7	CASSPPGGGEQYF
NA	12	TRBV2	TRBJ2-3	CANGPRGDTQYF
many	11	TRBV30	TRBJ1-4	CAWGVLEKLFF
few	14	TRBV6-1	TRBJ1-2	CASSGQVGSYGYTF
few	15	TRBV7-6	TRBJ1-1	CASSLRAGLDTEAFF
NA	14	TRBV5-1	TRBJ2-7	CASSSDGSSYEQYF
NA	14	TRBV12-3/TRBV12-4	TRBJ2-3	CASSVGISTDTQYF
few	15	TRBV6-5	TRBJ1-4	CASSSVDRGPTKLFF
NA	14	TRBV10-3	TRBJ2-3	CAISESTPQDTQYF
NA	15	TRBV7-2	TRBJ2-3	CASSFSGSSTDTQYF
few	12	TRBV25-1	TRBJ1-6	CASRVVNSPLHF
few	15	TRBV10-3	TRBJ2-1	CAISEVAGAYNEQFF
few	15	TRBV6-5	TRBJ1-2	CASSWGTKANYGYTF
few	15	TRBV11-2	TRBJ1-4	CASSLEGRGREKLFF
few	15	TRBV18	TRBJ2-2	CASSPGGSFDGELFF
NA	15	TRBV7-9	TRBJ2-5	CASSLRAGGEETQYF
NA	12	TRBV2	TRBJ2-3	CASRTSPDTQYF
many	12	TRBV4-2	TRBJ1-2	CVSGQGNYGYTF
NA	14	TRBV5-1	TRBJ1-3	CASSRGESGNTIYF
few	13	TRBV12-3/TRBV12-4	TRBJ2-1	CASSRLAEGEQFF
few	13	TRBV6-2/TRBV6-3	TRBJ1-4	CASSYSRREKLFF
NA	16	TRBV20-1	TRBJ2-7	CSARGQGTTTTGEQYF
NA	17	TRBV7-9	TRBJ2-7	CASSPGKASGSAYEQYF
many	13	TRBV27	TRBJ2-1	CASRGVVYNEQFF
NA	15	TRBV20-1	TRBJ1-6	CSARDPVGGDSPLHF